This T cell receptor (beta chain) was identified during a study of cytomegalovirus exposure and HLA in healthy donors. As for this clone: Its antigen remains unidentified.

Per germline, CDR1 LNHDA and CDR2 SQIVND (reference sequence). The CDR3 totals 15 residues. The V and J ends lost 5 bases and 2 bases respectively, with 16 bases between them. Study-wide points: Later analysis identified a missense DCLRE1C variant that was linked to TCR beta V- and J-gene trimming. In an earlier analysis, productive rearrangement rates for most beta V segments clustered near 87% or 30%. Reportedly, fewer N-insertions than the approximately 700-donor mean appeared in an Asian-associated ancestry cluster in a later analysis. The authors enumerated 180 or so TCR beta chains as linked to cytomegalovirus.

Both 60 Vbeta primers and 13 Jbeta primers went into the PCR. Sequencing used immunoSEQ multiplex PCR; TCRdb keeps in-frame clones, though not all of them. Here the sample spans about 170,000 clones, around 79% being singletons. This chain uses TRBV19 with TRBJ2-7; D may be TRBD2 (7 bases). The source material was PBMCs. This receptor was obtained from a woman between 45 and 60 years old in good health and CMV-seropositive. CDR3 DNA sequence: TGTGCCAGTAGTCCTCGAGGCGGGGGCCCCTACGAGCAGTACTTC. Translated, it gives CASSPRGGGPYEQYF.